These 6 T cell receptor beta chains were sequenced from one sample in a study of CD8+CD57+ T cells in acquired aplastic anemia. Flow cytometry had shown expanded CD8+CD57+ cells in the patients chosen for sequencing. For CDR3 and TCR beta VDJ profiling, genomic DNA was the template used. TCRdb recomputed calls from the reads with MiXCR, one row per CDR3 protein. The sample lists under 500,000 distinct CDR3 sequences, over 25% occurring once. Sequenced sample: sorted CD4+, CD8+, or CD8+CD57+ T cells (not recorded which) from PBMCs. The receptors come from a human donor with aplastic anemia.

This clonotype was seen ten or more times. The CDR3 sequence: CATSVFSGANVLTF. Here the CDR3 DNA reads TGTGCCACGAGCGTTTTCTCTGGGGCCAACGTCCTGACTTTC. V gene TRBV19 combines with J gene TRBJ2-6; the D is unclear. Germline V gene sequence: CDR1 LNHDA, CDR2 SQIVND (reference sequence). The V and J ends lost 10 bases and 0 bases respectively, with 10 bases between them. This CDR3 is built from 14 residues.

This clonotype appeared many times. The rearrangement uses TRBV24-1 and TRBJ2-1; 7 bases map to TRBD1. This CDR3 is built from 14 residues. Germline lookup yields CDR1 KGHDR and CDR2 SFDVKD. J lost 5 bases, V lost 4 bases, and 4 bases had no gene match. The CDR3 DNA reads TGTGCCACCAGTGACCCGGGACAGCACAATGAGCAGTTCTTC. Translated, it gives CATSDPGQHNEQFF.

Ten or more counts support this clonotype. The CDR3 region is CASSRDRGESYNQPQHF. The DNA of the CDR3 is TGCGCCAGCAGCCGGGACAGGGGAGAGAGCTACAATCAGCCCCAGCATTTT. V gene TRBV10-1 combines with J gene TRBJ1-5, with 10 bases that match TRBD1. The CDR3 sequence is 17 residues long. The V gene's germline CDR1 is WNHNN and CDR2 SYGVQD (reference sequence). The junction had 11 bases not matched to a gene; V was cut back by 6 bases and J by 3 bases.

This clonotype showed up many times. J is TRBJ2-3 and V is TRBV7-9, with 9 bases that match TRBD2. J gave up 3 bases and V 2 bases, and 6 bases lay outside the gene matches. CDR3 size: 16 residues. CDR1 is SEHNR, CDR2 FQNEAQ, per germline (reference sequence). The CDR3 here is CASSLLAGGHTDTQYF. The CDR3 nucleotides are TGTGCCAGCAGCTTACTCGCGGGGGGGCATACAGATACGCAGTATTTT.

This clonotype was observed at least ten times. The rearrangement uses TRBV20-1 and TRBJ2-7; no clear D gene. This CDR3 is 12 amino acids long. Germline V CDR1 and CDR2: DFQATT, SNEGSKA (reference sequence). Trimming took off 0 bases at V and 3 bases at J, with 6 bases between the two ends. The CDR3 reads CSARDNRYEQYF. In DNA, the CDR3 is TGCAGTGCTAGAGATAACCGCTACGAGCAGTACTTC.

The chain has TRBV7-6 and TRBJ2-1; D remains ambiguous. V was shortened by 5 bases and J by 0 bases, with 17 bases between the two germline ends. CDR1 and CDR2 (germline): SGHVS, FNYEAQ. The CDR3 covers 17 residues. In DNA, the CDR3 is TGTGCCAGCAGCCCAAAGGCGACAACCAGCTCCTACAATGAGCAGTTCTTC. As protein: CASSPKATTSSYNEQFF.